The rows below give T cell receptor beta chains drawn from one sample of a study of blood T cell repertoires in COVID-19. Some clones are missing from TCRdb's copy, which holds only in-frame ones; the method was immunoSEQ multiplex PCR. The table shows 200,000 to 250,000 clones, with 80% to 90% occurring only once. The specimen sequenced was peripheral blood. All receptors come from a man aged 18 to 29 with active or convalescent COVID-19. CDR3s include the opening cysteine and the closing phenylalanine or tryptophan. Fields, in order: J gene, V gene, D gene, clone size, CDR3 protein, CDR3 DNA. A D gene is named only where the DNA matches it firmly. Size tells how often a clone was seen (once, few, many) or the class of an expanded clone, and some rows leave it out.

>TRBJ1-2|TRBV5-1|TRBD1|.
CASGTGEDYGYTF
TGCGCCAGCGGGACAGGGGAGGACTATGGCTACACCTTC
>TRBJ1-2|TRBV3-1/TRBV3-2|.|once
CASSQISYGYTF
TGTGCCAGCAGCCAAATCTCCTATGGCTACACCTTC
>TRBJ1-2|TRBV29-1|.|few
CSANRDMGVYGYTF
TGCAGCGCCAACCGGGACATGGGAGTCTATGGCTACACCTTC
>TRBJ2-1|TRBV19|.|.
CASSPTPGLDNEQFF
TGTGCCAGTAGTCCCACGCCGGGACTTGACAATGAGCAGTTCTTC
>TRBJ2-7|TRBV30|TRBD1|.
CAWAGTGVNEQYF
TGTGCCTGGGCGGGGACAGGGGTAAACGAGCAGTACTTC
>TRBJ1-1|TRBV24-1|.|.
CATRGGRGGTEAFF
TGTGCCACCAGGGGTGGACGGGGAGGCACTGAAGCTTTCTTT
>TRBJ2-2|TRBV7-8|.|.
CASGRGPGTGELFF
TGTGCCAGTGGCCGAGGGCCGGGCACCGGGGAGCTGTTTTTT
>TRBJ1-5|TRBV7-2|TRBD1|.
CASSSETGVHQPQHF
TGTGCCAGCAGCTCCGAGACAGGGGTACATCAGCCCCAGCATTTT
>TRBJ2-1|TRBV2|TRBD1|.
CASNSVRRGGAEQFF
TGTGCCAGCAATTCGGTGCGTCGAGGGGGCGCTGAGCAGTTCTTC
>TRBJ2-1|TRBV7-6|TRBD2|.
CASSLGSSGRDNEQFF
TGTGCCAGCAGCTTAGGCTCTAGCGGGAGGGACAATGAGCAGTTCTTC
>TRBJ2-7|TRBV29-1|.|.
CSVEDRVRQGPYEQYF
TGCAGCGTTGAAGATCGGGTCAGGCAGGGCCCCTACGAGCAGTACTTC